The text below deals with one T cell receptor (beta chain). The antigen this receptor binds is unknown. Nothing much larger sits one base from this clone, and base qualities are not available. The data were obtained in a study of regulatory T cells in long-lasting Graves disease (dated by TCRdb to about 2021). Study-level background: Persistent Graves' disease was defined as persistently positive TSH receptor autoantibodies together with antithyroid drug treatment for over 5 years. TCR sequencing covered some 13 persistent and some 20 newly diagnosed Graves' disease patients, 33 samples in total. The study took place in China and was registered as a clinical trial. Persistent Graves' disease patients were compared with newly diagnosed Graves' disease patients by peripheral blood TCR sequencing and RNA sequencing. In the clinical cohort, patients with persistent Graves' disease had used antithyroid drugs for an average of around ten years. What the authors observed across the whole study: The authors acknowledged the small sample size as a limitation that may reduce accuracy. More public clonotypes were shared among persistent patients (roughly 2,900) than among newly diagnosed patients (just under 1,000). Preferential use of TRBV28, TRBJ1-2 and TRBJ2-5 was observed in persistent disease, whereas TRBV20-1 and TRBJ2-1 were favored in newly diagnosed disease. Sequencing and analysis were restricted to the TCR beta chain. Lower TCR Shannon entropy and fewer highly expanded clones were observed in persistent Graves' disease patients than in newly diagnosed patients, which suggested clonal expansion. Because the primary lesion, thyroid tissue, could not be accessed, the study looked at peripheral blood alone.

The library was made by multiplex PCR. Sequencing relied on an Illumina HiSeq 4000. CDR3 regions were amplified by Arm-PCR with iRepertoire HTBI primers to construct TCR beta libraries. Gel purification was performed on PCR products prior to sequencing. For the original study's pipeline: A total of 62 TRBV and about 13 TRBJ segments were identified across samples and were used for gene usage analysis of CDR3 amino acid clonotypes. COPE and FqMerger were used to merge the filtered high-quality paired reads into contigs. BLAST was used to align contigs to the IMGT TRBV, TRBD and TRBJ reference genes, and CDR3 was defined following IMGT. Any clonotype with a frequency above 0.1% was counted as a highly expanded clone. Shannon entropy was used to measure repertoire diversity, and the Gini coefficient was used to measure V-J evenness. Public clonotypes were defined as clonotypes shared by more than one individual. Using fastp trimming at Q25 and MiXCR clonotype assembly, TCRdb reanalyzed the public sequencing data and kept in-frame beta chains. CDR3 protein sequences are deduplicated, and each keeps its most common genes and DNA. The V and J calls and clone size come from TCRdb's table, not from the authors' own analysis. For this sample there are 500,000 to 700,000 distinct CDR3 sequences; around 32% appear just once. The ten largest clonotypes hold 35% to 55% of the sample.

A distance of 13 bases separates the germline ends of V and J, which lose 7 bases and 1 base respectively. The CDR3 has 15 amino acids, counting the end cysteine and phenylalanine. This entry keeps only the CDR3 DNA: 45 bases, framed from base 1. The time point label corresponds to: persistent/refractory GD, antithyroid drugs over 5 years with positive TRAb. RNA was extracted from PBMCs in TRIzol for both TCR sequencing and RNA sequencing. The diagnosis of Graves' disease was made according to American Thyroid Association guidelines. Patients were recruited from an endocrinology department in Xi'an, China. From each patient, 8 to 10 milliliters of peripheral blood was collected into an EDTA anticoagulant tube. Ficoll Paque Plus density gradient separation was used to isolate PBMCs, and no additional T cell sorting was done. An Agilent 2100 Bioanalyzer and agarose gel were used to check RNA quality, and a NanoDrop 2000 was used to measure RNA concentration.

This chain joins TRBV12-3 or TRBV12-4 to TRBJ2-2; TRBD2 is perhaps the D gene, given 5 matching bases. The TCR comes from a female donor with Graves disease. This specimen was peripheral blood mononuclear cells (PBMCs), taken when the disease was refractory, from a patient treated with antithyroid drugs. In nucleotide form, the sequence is TGTGCCAGCACCAAGTGGGAGTGGAACACCGGGGAGCTGTTTTTT. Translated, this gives CASTKWEWNTGELFF.